The TCR beta chain described here comes from a study of cytomegalovirus exposure and HLA in healthy donors. The study's findings and limits: The study put 160 or so TCR beta chains on its list as cytomegalovirus-associated. After further analysis at a later stage, 16,951 TCR beta sequences were associated with HLA alleles at 0.05 false discovery rate. The authors assumed roughly uniform sequencing depth across donors for presence/absence analyses. Researchers reported in a later analysis that common viral pathogens appeared linked to several top clusters.

Comments on this clone: Its specificity is unknown.

PCR used 60 Vbeta primers and 13 Jbeta primers. The assay was immunoSEQ multiplex PCR, and TCRdb's table has in-frame clones only and misses some. The sample yields approximately 150,000 clones, around 68% seen once. This CDR3 is 15 amino acids long. V was pared by 4 bases and J by 8 bases, with 6 bases of the junction left unmatched. Germline V CDR1 and CDR2: SGHNT, YYREEE (reference sequence). Sequences were obtained from PBMCs. This sequence was found in a man aged 45-60 years in good health and CMV-seronegative. The chain is built from TRBV5-4 and TRBJ2-1; 13 nucleotides line up with TRBD2. The CDR3 reads CASSDGGLAGHEQFF. DNA for the CDR3: TGTGCCAGCAGCGATGGGGGACTAGCGGGGCATGAGCAGTTCTTC.